The rows below give T cell receptor beta chains drawn from one sample of a study of cytomegalovirus exposure and HLA in healthy donors. Measured with immunoSEQ multiplex PCR; TCRdb has only the in-frame clones, and not every one. The sample yields roughly 80,000 clones, roughly 88% seen once. Specimen: PBMCs. Receptors were obtained from a man aged 25 to 45 in good health and CMV-seronegative. CDR3s include the opening cysteine and the closing phenylalanine or tryptophan. A D gene is named only where the DNA matches it firmly. The listing skips clone size in some rows; elsewhere it reads once, few, many or a size class.

>once|TRBV4-2|TRBJ2-3|.
CASSQLERGTDTQYF
TGTGCCAGCAGCCAACTTGAGCGGGGCACAGATACGCAGTATTTT
>.|TRBV13|TRBJ2-5|.
CASSISDYRVGETQYF
TGTGCCAGCAGCATATCGGACTACCGGGTTGGAGAGACCCAGTACTTC
>.|TRBV28|TRBJ2-2|TRBD2
CASSLSSGNTGELFF
TGTGCCAGCAGTTTATCTAGCGGAAACACCGGGGAGCTGTTTTTT
>.|TRBV28|TRBJ1-4|.
CASKKLVGEKLFF
TGTGCCAGCAAAAAGTTGGTTGGCGAAAAACTGTTTTTT
>.|TRBV5-4|TRBJ1-4|.
CASSLTGDATNEKLFF
TGTGCCAGCAGCTTGACGGGGGACGCAACTAATGAAAAACTGTTTTTT
>.|TRBV28|TRBJ2-5|.
CASSLTVLIQETQYF
TGTGCCAGCAGTTTAACGGTGTTGATCCAAGAGACCCAGTACTTC
>.|TRBV27|TRBJ2-7|TRBD1
CASRKVTGVWEQYF
TGTGCCAGCAGGAAGGTCACAGGGGTGTGGGAGCAGTACTTC
>.|TRBV7-3|TRBJ2-4|TRBD2
CASSPLAGARNIQYF
TGTGCCAGCAGCCCCCTAGCGGGGGCACGAAACATTCAGTACTTC
>.|TRBV5-1|TRBJ2-3|.
CASSLGETDTQYF
TGCGCCAGCAGCTTGGGGGAGACAGATACGCAGTATTTT
>.|TRBV7-8|TRBJ1-1|TRBD1
CASSFWTGYNTEAFF
TGTGCCAGCAGCTTTTGGACAGGCTATAACACTGAAGCTTTCTTT
>.|TRBV19|TRBJ2-3|.
CASSTTGTDTQYF
TGTGCCAGTAGTACAACAGGCACAGATACGCAGTATTTT
>.|TRBV28|TRBJ1-1|TRBD1
CASRYRGLTEAFF
TGTGCCAGCAGATACAGGGGATTGACTGAAGCTTTCTTT